This TCR beta chain was sequenced in a study of blood T cell repertoires in COVID-19. Overall study context: Donors in the United States, Italy and Spain gave samples during acute or convalescent COVID-19. T cells, B-cell-depleted T cells, or PBMCs supplied cDNA or gDNA.

Allocation to cohorts depended on clinical history reported by the participants. In the original analysis: Estimation of nucleated cell counts was performed using reference gene primer amplification. The table came from immunoSEQ multiplex PCR; TCRdb's copy has only in-frame clones and leaves some out. V and J calls plus clone size are reproduced from that table; the DNA served to infer D and trimming. The sample carries around 200,000 clones, over 75% recorded once. This TCR came from a woman between 40 and 50 years old with acute COVID-19. The material sequenced was PBMCs or T cells enriched from blood (not recorded which).

Written as DNA, the CDR3 is TGTGCCACCAGCTGGGGACAGGCGTTTTCTGAAGCTTTCTTT. This gives the protein CATSWGQAFSEAFF. The chain carries TRBV15 and TRBJ1-1; 8 bases are a match to TRBD1. CDR1 and CDR2 from the germline V gene are LNHNV and YYDKDF (reference sequence). This CDR3 is built from 14 residues. V gave up 5 bases and J gave up 6 bases; unmatched junction bases: 8.